This record looks at one TCR beta chain sequence and its context. The repertoire was sequenced with immunoSEQ multiplex PCR; TCRdb's copy has only in-frame clones and lacks some. This sample has roughly 2,000,000 clones; about 95% occur once, and the top ten carry more than 0.9%. This entry belongs to a study of shared clonotypes between healthy human individuals. In the study overall: Plates per donor: three CD4 naive, three CD4 memory, two CD8 naive, one CD8 memory.

CDR3 size: 18 residues. CDR1 and CDR2 from the germline V gene are SGHRS and YFSETQ. The germline V and J ends were trimmed by 4 bases and 6 bases, with 23 bases remaining between them. Naive CD8 cells were CD45RO-negative, positively selected for CCR7, excluding terminally differentiated effector memory CD45RA+ cells. The chain uses TRBV5-1 and TRBJ1-6, with D perhaps matching TRBD1 (6 bases). Sequenced input: naive CD8+ T cells sorted from blood. This clonotype originated in a man aged 18 to 30 in good health. The CDR3 protein is CASSLTFYRASSNSPLHF. The CDR3 region has the DNA TGCGCCAGCAGCCTGACCTTCTACAGGGCGAGTAGTAATTCACCCCTCCACTTT.